This T cell receptor beta chain came from a study of blood T cell repertoires in COVID-19. Whole-study context: Collection of acute and convalescent COVID-19 samples took place in the United States, Italy and Spain. Sources were T cells, B-cell-depleted T cells, or PBMCs; the material itself was cDNA or gDNA.

Some clones are missing from TCRdb's copy, which holds only in-frame ones; the method was immunoSEQ multiplex PCR. The table records 150,000 to 200,000 clones, about 80% of them present only once. Across about two dozen US areas, participants ranged in age from about 18 to 100 years. A COVID-19 case was met by exposed participants within 2 weeks before study entry. V lost 2 bases to trimming and J lost 7 bases; unmatched junction nucleotides: 5. The germline gives CDR1 GTSNPN, CDR2 SVGIG (reference sequence). The CDR3 has 14 residues. The gene calls are TRBV30 and TRBJ1-6; 7 nucleotides align to TRBD1. Sample: PBMCs or T cells enriched from blood (not recorded which). The receptor's source is a man in his fifties or sixties who had been exposed to COVID-19. CDR3 nucleotides: TGTGCCTGGAGTTTGGGGGACAGAAATTCACCCCTCCACTTT. Translation gives CAWSLGDRNSPLHF.